These T cell receptor beta chains were read from a single sample in a study of T cell responses to AZD1222 COVID-19 vaccine. Profiled with immunoSEQ multiplex PCR; TCRdb holds only in-frame clones, not every one. Of 70,000 to 90,000 clones listed, 80% to 90% are singletons. The specimen comprised peripheral blood, sampled 28 days after the second AZD1222 dose. Every receptor here comes from an adult who received the AZD1222 COVID-19 vaccine. Both conserved end residues are part of each CDR3. The D gene is left open where the match is weak. Expanded clones are given a class, and other clones once, few, many or no size at all.

V	J	size	D	CDR3	DNA
TRBV3-1/TRBV3-2	TRBJ2-7	-	TRBD2	CASSQQERGPDYEQYF	TGTGCCAGCAGCCAACAGGAGCGGGGGCCAGACTACGAGCAGTACTTC
TRBV6-5	TRBJ2-7	once	TRBD2	CASSYSGRGTGEQYF	TGTGCCAGCAGTTACTCTGGGAGGGGTACTGGAGAGCAGTACTTC
TRBV5-5	TRBJ1-2	-	-	CASREPGPAGGYTF	TGTGCCAGCAGAGAACCGGGCCCAGCAGGGGGCTACACCTTC
TRBV6-5	TRBJ1-6	-	-	CASSNTGTGSVSLHF	TGTGCCAGCAGTAACACCGGGACGGGGAGTGTATCCCTCCACTTT
TRBV7-8	TRBJ2-3	-	TRBD2	CASSAGLAGTDTQYF	TGTGCCAGCAGCGCGGGACTAGCGGGCACAGATACGCAGTATTTT
TRBV28	TRBJ2-7	-	-	CASSPGGGLEQYF	TGTGCCAGCAGTCCCGGAGGAGGCCTCGAGCAGTACTTC
TRBV5-1	TRBJ2-5	-	-	CASSLQETQYF	TGCGCCAGCAGCTTACAAGAGACCCAGTACTTC
TRBV7-8	TRBJ2-7	-	-	CASSQGMGVRGHEQYF	TGTGCCAGCAGCCAGGGGATGGGGGTCAGGGGTCACGAGCAGTACTTC
TRBV20-1	TRBJ2-2	-	TRBD2	CSASVASGRAVVAGTGELFF	TGCAGTGCTAGTGTAGCTAGCGGGAGGGCCGTGGTAGCCGGAACCGGGGAGCTGTTTTTT
TRBV18	TRBJ1-6	-	-	CASSPPGAVSNSPLHF	TGTGCCAGCTCACCACCGGGGGCGGTTTCTAATTCACCCCTCCACTTT
TRBV6-2/TRBV6-3	TRBJ1-5	-	-	CASSYPAGIRAQPQHF	TGTGCCAGCAGTTACCCCGCGGGGATTAGAGCTCAGCCCCAGCATTTT
TRBV28	TRBJ2-2	-	TRBD1	CASSPTGVGTGELFF	TGTGCCAGCAGTCCAACAGGGGTGGGGACCGGGGAGCTGTTTTTT
TRBV28	TRBJ1-2	-	-	CASSPNLLRYTF	TGTGCCAGCAGCCCAAATCTTCTACGGTACACCTTC
TRBV28	TRBJ2-1	-	TRBD1	CASSLYRQGAASRRNEQFF	TGTGCCAGCAGTTTGTACAGACAGGGGGCAGCAAGTAGGAGGAATGAGCAGTTCTTC
TRBV6-1	TRBJ1-1	-	-	CASSDPGGNTEAFF	TGTGCCAGCAGTGATCCCGGGGGAAACACTGAAGCTTTCTTT
TRBV6-5	TRBJ1-1	-	-	CASSNLAQGRAEAFF	TGTGCCAGCAGTAACCTAGCTCAGGGGAGGGCTGAAGCTTTCTTT
TRBV28	TRBJ1-2	-	-	CAITVMGGYTF	TGTGCCATCACAGTAATGGGTGGCTACACCTTC
TRBV12-3/TRBV12-4	TRBJ1-1	-	-	CASIQGKNTEAFF	TGTGCCAGCATTCAGGGTAAGAACACTGAAGCTTTCTTT
TRBV14	TRBJ2-3	-	-	CASSQDPRDTSRRDTQYF	TGTGCCAGCAGCCAAGATCCCCGGGACACCTCAAGGAGAGATACGCAGTATTTT
TRBV18	TRBJ2-1	-	TRBD2	CASSEAGGAYNEQFF	TGTGCCAGCTCAGAGGCGGGAGGGGCATACAATGAGCAGTTCTTC
TRBV9	TRBJ2-1	-	TRBD1	CASSPHQQGPSYNEQFF	TGTGCCAGCAGCCCACACCAACAGGGGCCCTCCTACAATGAGCAGTTCTTC
TRBV6-5	TRBJ2-1	-	-	CVSRGSREQFF	TGTGTATCCCGGGGGTCGCGTGAGCAGTTCTTC
TRBV18	TRBJ1-1	few	-	CASSPATEGTEAFF	TGTGCCAGCTCACCAGCGACGGAGGGTACTGAAGCTTTCTTT
TRBV6-4	TRBJ1-2	-	-	CASSEDRVSGSYTF	TGTGCCAGCAGTGAGGACCGGGTCTCAGGCAGCTACACCTTC
TRBV7-8	TRBJ1-2	once	TRBD1	CASSSTGQGAPAF	TGTGCCAGCAGCTCGACGGGACAGGGGGCGCCGGCCTTT
TRBV7-8	TRBJ1-4	few	TRBD1	CASSMRQGRATNEKLFF	TGTGCCAGCAGCATGAGACAGGGGCGAGCAACTAATGAAAAACTGTTTTTT
TRBV29-1	TRBJ2-3	-	TRBD2	CSVRTRGTDTQYF	TGCAGCGTTAGGACTAGAGGCACAGATACGCAGTATTTT
TRBV4-2	TRBJ1-5	-	-	CASSQDPNNNQPQHF	TGTGCCAGCAGCCAAGACCCCAACAATAATCAGCCCCAGCATTTT
TRBV24-1	TRBJ2-2	-	-	CATSDWRGNTGELFF	TGTGCCACCAGTGATTGGCGGGGAAACACCGGGGAGCTGTTTTTT
TRBV11-2	TRBJ2-7	once	TRBD2	CASRPPGTSGYEQYF	TGTGCCAGCAGACCGCCCGGGACTAGCGGATACGAGCAGTACTTC
TRBV28	TRBJ1-2	-	-	CASRPHTGTSGGYTF	TGTGCCAGCAGACCTCATACAGGAACCAGTGGTGGCTACACCTTC
TRBV14	TRBJ2-3	-	-	CASSQPSGLTDTQYF	TGTGCCAGCAGCCAACCAAGCGGGTTGACAGATACGCAGTATTTT
TRBV7-6	TRBJ2-7	once	TRBD1	CASSTKGDRGTYEQYF	TGTGCCAGCAGCACTAAAGGGGACAGGGGCACCTACGAGCAGTACTTC
TRBV5-1	TRBJ1-5	-	-	CASSLDGESNQPQHF	TGCGCCAGCAGCTTGGATGGGGAGAGCAATCAGCCCCAGCATTTT
TRBV6-1	TRBJ2-1	-	TRBD2	CASSEGLAGVGSYNEQFF	TGTGCCAGCAGTGAGGGACTAGCGGGAGTCGGCTCCTACAATGAGCAGTTCTTC
TRBV5-1	TRBJ1-1	few	TRBD1	CASSLTETGRSEAFF	TGCGCCAGCAGCTTGACCGAGACAGGGAGGTCTGAAGCTTTCTTT
TRBV27	TRBJ1-3	medium-sized	-	CASSLRQGNTIYF	TGTGCCAGCAGCTTGCGGCAGGGAAACACCATATATTTT
TRBV29-1	TRBJ1-1	-	TRBD1	CSVVTGVAFF	TGCAGCGTCGTTACAGGGGTAGCTTTCTTT
TRBV2	TRBJ2-2	-	-	CASSTGDAGELFF	TGTGCCAGCAGTACCGGCGATGCCGGGGAGCTGTTTTTT
TRBV19	TRBJ2-5	medium-sized	-	CASSIVSNLGETQYF	TGTGCCAGTAGTATAGTGTCTAACCTGGGGGAGACCCAGTACTTC
TRBV28	TRBJ1-5	-	-	CASSLFAGGNQPQHF	TGTGCCAGCAGTTTATTCGCAGGGGGCAATCAGCCCCAGCATTTT
TRBV12-3/TRBV12-4	TRBJ2-2	-	-	CASSQLGELFF	TGTGCCAGCAGTCAGCTCGGGGAGCTGTTTTTT
TRBV18	TRBJ1-5	-	TRBD1	CASSRPRDREVRQPQHF	TGTGCCAGCTCACGGCCCCGGGACAGGGAAGTTCGCCAGCCCCAGCATTTT
TRBV19	TRBJ2-2	-	TRBD1	CASSLPGQGTTGELFF	TGTGCCAGTAGCTTACCGGGACAGGGTACCACCGGGGAGCTGTTTTTT
TRBV12-3/TRBV12-4	TRBJ2-1	-	-	CASRRGDYNEQFF	TGTGCCAGCAGAAGGGGGGATTACAATGAGCAGTTCTTC
TRBV5-6	TRBJ1-2	-	-	CASSLLTGSYGYTF	TGTGCCAGCAGCTTGCTGACAGGTTCATATGGCTACACCTTC
TRBV10-3	TRBJ1-4	few	TRBD1	CAIGDREGEKLFF	TGTGCCATCGGGGACAGGGAGGGGGAAAAACTGTTTTTT
TRBV5-5	TRBJ1-2	-	TRBD1	CASSSIVGQPSGYGYTF	TGTGCCAGCAGCTCGATAGTGGGACAGCCCTCGGGCTATGGCTACACCTTC
TRBV3-1/TRBV3-2	TRBJ1-1	few	-	CASSQERNTEAFF	TGTGCCAGCAGCCAAGAACGGAACACTGAAGCTTTCTTT
TRBV30	TRBJ2-3	-	TRBD2	CAWSFIGLAGGRTQYF	TGTGCCTGGAGTTTCATAGGGCTAGCGGGGGGACGTACGCAGTATTTT
TRBV20-1	TRBJ2-7	-	-	CSASRGRSHYEQYF	TGCAGTGCTAGTCGAGGACGGAGCCACTACGAGCAGTACTTC
TRBV4-1	TRBJ2-1	-	TRBD1	CASSQGTGLSYNEQFF	TGCGCCAGCAGCCAAGGGACAGGACTCTCCTACAATGAGCAGTTCTTC
TRBV6-6	TRBJ2-1	-	-	CASSLGPNNEQFF	TGTGCCAGCTCACTAGGACCTAACAATGAGCAGTTCTTC
TRBV2	TRBJ2-3	few	TRBD2	CASRHASGGGGGTDTQYF	TGTGCCAGCCGCCATGCTAGCGGGGGGGGAGGTGGCACAGATACGCAGTATTTT
TRBV6-1	TRBJ1-5	-	-	CASSEGRPQHF	TGTGCCAGCAGTGAAGGCCGGCCCCAGCATTTT
TRBV19	TRBJ1-5	-	-	CASSWTVDQPQHF	TGTGCCAGTAGTTGGACGGTAGATCAGCCCCAGCATTTT
TRBV28	TRBJ2-7	-	TRBD2	CATRSGTTYEQYF	TGTGCCACCAGAAGCGGGACTACCTACGAGCAGTACTTC
TRBV5-1	TRBJ2-2	-	-	CASSLGARSTGELFF	TGCGCCAGCAGCTTAGGGGCGCGGAGCACCGGGGAGCTGTTTTTT
TRBV2	TRBJ2-2	-	-	CASSRNTGELFF	TGTGCCAGCAGTCGCAACACCGGGGAGCTGTTTTTT
TRBV5-6	TRBJ2-6	once	TRBD2	CASSLQGGVGANVLTF	TGTGCCAGCAGCTTGCAGGGAGGGGTTGGGGCCAACGTCCTGACTTTC